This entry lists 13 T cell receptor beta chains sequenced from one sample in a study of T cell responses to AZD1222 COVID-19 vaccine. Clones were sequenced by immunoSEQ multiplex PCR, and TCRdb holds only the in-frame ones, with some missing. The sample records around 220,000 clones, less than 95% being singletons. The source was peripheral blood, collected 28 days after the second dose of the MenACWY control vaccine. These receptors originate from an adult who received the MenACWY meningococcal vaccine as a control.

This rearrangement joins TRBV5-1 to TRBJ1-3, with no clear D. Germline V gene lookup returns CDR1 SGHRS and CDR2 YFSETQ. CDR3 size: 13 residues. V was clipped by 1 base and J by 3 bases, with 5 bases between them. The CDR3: CASSLTGGNTIYF. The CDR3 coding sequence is TGCGCCAGCAGCTTGACTGGTGGAAACACCATATATTTT. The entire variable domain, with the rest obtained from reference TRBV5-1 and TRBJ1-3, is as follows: KAGVTQTPRYLIKTRGQQVTLSCSPISGHRSVSWYQQTPGQGLQFLFEYFSETQRNKGNFPGRFSGRQFSNSRSEMNVSTLELGDSALYLCASSLTGGNTIYFGEGSWLTVV.

The CDR3 here is CASSPDRVRGHEQYF. The CDR3, as DNA: TGTGCCAGCAGTCCCGACAGGGTCCGCGGCCACGAGCAGTACTTC. The rearrangement links TRBV28 to TRBJ2-7; TRBD1 agrees at 7 bases. The CDR3 is made up of 15 amino acids. The V gene's germline CDR1 is MDHEN and CDR2 SYDVKM. The V gene end was trimmed by 5 bases and the J gene end by 5 bases; junction bases not matched to a gene: 12.

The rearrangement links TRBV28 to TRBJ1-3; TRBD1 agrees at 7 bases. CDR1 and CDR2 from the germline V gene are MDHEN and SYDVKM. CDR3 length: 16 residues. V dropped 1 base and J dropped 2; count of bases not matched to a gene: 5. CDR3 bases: TGTGCCAGCAGTTTATACACAGGGGCGGCTGGAAACACCATATATTTT. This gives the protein CASSLYTGAAGNTIYF.

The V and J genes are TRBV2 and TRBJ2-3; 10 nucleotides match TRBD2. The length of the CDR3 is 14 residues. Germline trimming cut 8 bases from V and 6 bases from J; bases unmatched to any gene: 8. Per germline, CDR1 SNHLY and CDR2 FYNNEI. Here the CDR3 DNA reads TGTGCCAGCCGCTCTAGCGGGAGTCGGGATACGCAGTATTTT. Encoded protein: CASRSSGSRDTQYF.

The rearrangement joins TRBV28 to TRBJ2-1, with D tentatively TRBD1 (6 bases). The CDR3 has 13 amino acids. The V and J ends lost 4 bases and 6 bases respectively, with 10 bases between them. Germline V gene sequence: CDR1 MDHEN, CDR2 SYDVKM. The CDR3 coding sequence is TGTGCCAGCAGTTACGGACAGCGCAATGAGCAGTTCTTC. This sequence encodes CASSYGQRNEQFF.

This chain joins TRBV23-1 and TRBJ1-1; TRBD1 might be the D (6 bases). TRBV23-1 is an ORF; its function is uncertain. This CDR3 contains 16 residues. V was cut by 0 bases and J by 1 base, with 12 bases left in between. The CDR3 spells CASSQSLDRANTEAFF. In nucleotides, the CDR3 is TGCGCCAGCAGTCAATCGCTGGACAGAGCGAACACTGAAGCTTTCTTT.

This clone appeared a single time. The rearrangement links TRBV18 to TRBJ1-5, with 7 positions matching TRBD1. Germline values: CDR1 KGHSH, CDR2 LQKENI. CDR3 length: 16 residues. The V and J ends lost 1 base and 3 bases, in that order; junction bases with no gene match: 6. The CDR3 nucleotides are TGTGCCAGCTCACCACTAAGGACAGGAAACAATCAGCCCCAGCATTTT. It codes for CASSPLRTGNNQPQHF.

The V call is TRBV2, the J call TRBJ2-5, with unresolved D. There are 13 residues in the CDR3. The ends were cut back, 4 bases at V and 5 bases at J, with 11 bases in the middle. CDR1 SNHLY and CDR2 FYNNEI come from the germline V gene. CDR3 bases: TGTGCCAGCAGTGTACGGACCGTCGAGACCCAGTACTTC. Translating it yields CASSVRTVETQYF.

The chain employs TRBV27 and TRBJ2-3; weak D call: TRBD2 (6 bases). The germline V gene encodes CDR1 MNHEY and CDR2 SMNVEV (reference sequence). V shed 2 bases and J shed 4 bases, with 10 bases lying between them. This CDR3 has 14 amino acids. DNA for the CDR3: TGTGCCAGCAGTTTAGGCGCGGGACCAGATACGCAGTATTTT. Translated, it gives CASSLGAGPDTQYF.

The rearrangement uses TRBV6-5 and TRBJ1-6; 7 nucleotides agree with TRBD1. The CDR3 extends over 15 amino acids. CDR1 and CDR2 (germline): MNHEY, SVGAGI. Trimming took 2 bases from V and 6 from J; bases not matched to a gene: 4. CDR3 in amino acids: CASSYEGAGNSPLHF. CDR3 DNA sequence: TGTGCCAGCAGTTACGAGGGGGCTGGTAATTCACCCCTCCACTTT.

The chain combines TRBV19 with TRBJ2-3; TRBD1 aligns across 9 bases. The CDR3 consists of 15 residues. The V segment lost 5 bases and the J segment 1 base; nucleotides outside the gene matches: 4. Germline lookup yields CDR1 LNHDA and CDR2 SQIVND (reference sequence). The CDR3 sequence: CASSEQGAGTDTQYF. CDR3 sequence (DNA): TGTGCCAGTAGTGAACAGGGGGCCGGCACAGATACGCAGTATTTT.

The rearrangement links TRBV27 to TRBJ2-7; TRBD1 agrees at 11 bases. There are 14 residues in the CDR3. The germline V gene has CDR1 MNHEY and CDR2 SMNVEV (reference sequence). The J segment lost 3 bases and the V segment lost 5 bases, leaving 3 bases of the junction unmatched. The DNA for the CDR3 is TGTGCCAGCAGTGAGGGACAGGGGGTCTACGAGCAGTACTTC. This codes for CASSEGQGVYEQYF.

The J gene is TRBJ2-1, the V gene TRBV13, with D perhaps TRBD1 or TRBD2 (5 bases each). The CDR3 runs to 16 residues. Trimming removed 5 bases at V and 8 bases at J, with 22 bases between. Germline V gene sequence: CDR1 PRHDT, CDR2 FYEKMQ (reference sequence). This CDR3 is CASSPRTGGSAHEQFF. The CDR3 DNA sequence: TGTGCCAGCAGCCCCAGGACTGGGGGTTCGGCCCATGAGCAGTTCTTC. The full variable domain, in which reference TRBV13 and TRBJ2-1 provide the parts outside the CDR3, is AAGVIQSPRHLIKEKRETATLKCYPIPRHDTVYWYQQGPGQDPQFLISFYEKMQSDKGSIPDRFSAQQFSDYHSELNMSSLELGDSALYFCASSPRTGGSAHEQFFGPGTRLTVL.